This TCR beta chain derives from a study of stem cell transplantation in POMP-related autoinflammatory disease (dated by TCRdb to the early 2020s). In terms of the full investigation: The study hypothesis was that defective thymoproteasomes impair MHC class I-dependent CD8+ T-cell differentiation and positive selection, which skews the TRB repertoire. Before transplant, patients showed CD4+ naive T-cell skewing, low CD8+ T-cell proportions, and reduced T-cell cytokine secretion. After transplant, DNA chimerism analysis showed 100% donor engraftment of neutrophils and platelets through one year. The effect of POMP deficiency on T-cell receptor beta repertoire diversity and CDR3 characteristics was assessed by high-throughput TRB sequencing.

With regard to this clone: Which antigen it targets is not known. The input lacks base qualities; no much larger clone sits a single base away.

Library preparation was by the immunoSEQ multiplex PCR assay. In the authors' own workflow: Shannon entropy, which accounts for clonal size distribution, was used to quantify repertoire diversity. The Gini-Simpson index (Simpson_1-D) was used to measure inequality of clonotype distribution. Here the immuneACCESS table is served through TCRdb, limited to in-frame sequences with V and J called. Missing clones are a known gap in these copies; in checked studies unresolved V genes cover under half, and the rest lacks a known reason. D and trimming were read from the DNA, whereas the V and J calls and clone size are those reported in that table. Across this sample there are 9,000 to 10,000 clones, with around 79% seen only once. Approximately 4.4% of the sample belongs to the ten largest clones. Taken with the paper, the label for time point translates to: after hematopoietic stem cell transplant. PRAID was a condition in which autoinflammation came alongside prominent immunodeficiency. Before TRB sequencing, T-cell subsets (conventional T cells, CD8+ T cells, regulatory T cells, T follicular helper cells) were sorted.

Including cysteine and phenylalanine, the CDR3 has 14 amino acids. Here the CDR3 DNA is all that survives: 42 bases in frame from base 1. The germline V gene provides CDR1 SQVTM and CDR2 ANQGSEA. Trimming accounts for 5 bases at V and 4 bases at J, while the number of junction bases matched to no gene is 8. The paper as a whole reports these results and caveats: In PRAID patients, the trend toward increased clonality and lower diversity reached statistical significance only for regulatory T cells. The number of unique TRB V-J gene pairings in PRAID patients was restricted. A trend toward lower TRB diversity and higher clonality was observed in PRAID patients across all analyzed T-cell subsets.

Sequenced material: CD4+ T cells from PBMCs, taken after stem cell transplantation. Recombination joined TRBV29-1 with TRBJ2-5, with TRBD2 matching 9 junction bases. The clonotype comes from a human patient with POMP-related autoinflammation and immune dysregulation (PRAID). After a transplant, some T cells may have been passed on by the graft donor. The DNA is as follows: TGCAGCGTTAGCGGGCGGGAGGGCCTAGAGACCCAGTACTTC. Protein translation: CSVSGREGLETQYF.